The rows below give T cell receptor beta chains drawn from one sample of a study of T-cell reconstitution after alpha-beta-depleted transplantation in children. TCRdb processed the PCR reads anew with MiXCR; each CDR3 protein has one entry. The table records over 80,000 distinct CDR3 sequences, around a quarter of them present only once. Sequencing used PBMCs, obtained before TCRalphabeta/CD19-depleted stem cell transplant. All receptors come from a boy aged 2 to 10 with acute lymphoblastic leukemia, due to receive a stem cell transplant. Both conserved end residues are part of each CDR3. The D gene is left open where the match is weak. Rows may omit the clone size; those that give it use once, few, many or a size class.

J,V,D,size,DNA,CDR3
TRBJ2-1,TRBV2,-,-,TGTGCCAGCAGTGGTGGAGGGAGCAGCTCCTACAATGAGCAGTTCTTC,CASSGGGSSSYNEQFF
TRBJ1-2,TRBV15,TRBD1,-,TGTGCCACCAGCACAGGGGGTAGCTATGGCTACACCTTC,CATSTGGSYGYTF
TRBJ2-7,TRBV7-2,TRBD1,few,TGTGCCAGCAGCCTCCTCCCTGACAGGGCAACCTACGAGCAGTACTTC,CASSLLPDRATYEQYF
TRBJ2-7,TRBV12-3/TRBV12-4,TRBD2,many,TGTGCCAGCACTCCACGTGCGGGAGTACACGAGCAGTACTTC,CASTPRAGVHEQYF
TRBJ1-5,TRBV20-1,TRBD1,-,TGCAGTGCTTCCGGGACAGCAAATCAGCCCCAGCATTTT,CSASGTANQPQHF
TRBJ1-2,TRBV20-1,-,many,TGCAGTGCGAGTCTGCACTTAGCTAACTATGGCTACACCTTC,CSASLHLANYGYTF
TRBJ2-2,TRBV29-1,-,few,TGCAGCGTTGTCCTTTGGAGCGGGGAGCTGTTTTTT,CSVVLWSGELFF
TRBJ2-2,TRBV20-1,TRBD2,-,TGCAGTGCAAGGCCGGGACTAGCGGGAGGGCCACAAGGGGGGAACACCGGGGAGCTGTTTTTT,CSARPGLAGGPQGGNTGELFF
TRBJ1-5,TRBV7-2,-,-,TGTGCCAGCAGCTCCGCTTTCGGCAATCAGCCCCAGCATTTT,CASSSAFGNQPQHF
TRBJ2-2,TRBV5-1,-,-,TGCGCCAGCAGCTCCCGGTTAACCGGGGAGCTGTTTTTT,CASSSRLTGELFF
TRBJ1-5,TRBV12-3/TRBV12-4,TRBD1,-,TGTGCCAGCAGATCTCTAGGGACAGGGGGAATTAGCAATCAGCCCCAGCATTTT,CASRSLGTGGISNQPQHF
TRBJ2-3,TRBV7-3,TRBD1,-,TGTGCCAGCAGCCAACCCGACAGGGGAGTTAGTTGCACAGATACGCAGTATTTT,CASSQPDRGVSCTDTQYF